The text below deals with one T cell receptor (beta chain). The antigen remains undetermined. The data were obtained in a study of T cells expressing NK-cell markers. Study background: Sorted CD3+CD56+NKG2C+, CD3+CD56+NKG2C- and CD3+CD56-NKG2C+ T cells supplied TCR beta repertoires. One of the eight sequenced donors was seronegative, whereas the other seven were HCMV-seropositive.

TCRdb reprocessed the 5' RACE reads; each CDR3 protein has one entry and no DNA is given. The listing contains about 160,000 distinct CDR3 sequences. Study outcomes and limitations: Among CD8+ T cells from several donors, dominant NKG2C+ clonotypes accounted for roughly 1.0-7.0%. Expanded NKG2C+ T cell clones had unclear HCMV specificity.

Germline lookup yields CDR1 DFQATT and CDR2 SNEGSKA (reference sequence). This CDR3 has 13 amino acids. This chain connects TRBV20-1 to TRBJ2-1; TCRdb proposes TRBD1, but this gene call is untestable without DNA. This receptor was obtained from a man aged 18-75 years in good health. Specimen: blood T cells: a sorted CD56 or NKG2C T cell subset, CD4+ or CD8+ T cells, or bulk PBMC T cells (not recorded which). The CDR3 sequence is CSALTNRYNEQFF.